The rows below give T cell receptor beta chains drawn from one sample of a study of cytomegalovirus exposure and HLA in healthy donors. Produced via immunoSEQ multiplex PCR; TCRdb's table is partial and in-frame only. The profile shows about 98,000 clones, around 90% of them singletons. The specimen was PBMCs. These receptor sequences come from a woman in her 30s in good health and CMV-seronegative. CDR3s include the opening cysteine and the closing phenylalanine or tryptophan. D genes are given only for firm matches. The size of a clone is reported for some rows only, either as once, few or many, or as a class for expanded clones.

D gene	clone size	V gene	J gene	CDR3 protein	CDR3 DNA
TRBD2	once	TRBV6-5	TRBJ2-7	CASSYLSGRPSYEQYF	TGTGCCAGCAGTTACCTTAGCGGGAGGCCCTCCTACGAGCAGTACTTC
.	.	TRBV4-3	TRBJ2-1	CATPEATYNEQFF	TGCGCCACCCCAGAGGCCACCTACAATGAGCAGTTCTTC
TRBD1	.	TRBV6-5	TRBJ1-1	CASSLRQGARAFF	TGTGCCAGCAGTCTCCGACAGGGGGCGCGAGCTTTCTTT
TRBD2	once	TRBV9	TRBJ2-3	CASKGLAGVADTQYF	TGTGCCAGCAAAGGTCTAGCGGGAGTGGCAGATACGCAGTATTTT
TRBD1	.	TRBV6-5	TRBJ2-7	CASKSRQGSSYEQYF	TGTGCCAGCAAATCGAGACAGGGGTCTTCCTACGAGCAGTACTTC
.	once	TRBV7-9	TRBJ1-1	CASSKGQNTEAFF	TGTGCCAGCAGCAAGGGACAGAACACTGAAGCTTTCTTT
TRBD2	.	TRBV13	TRBJ2-3	CASSHSGLAGGKAQYF	TGTGCCAGCAGCCATTCGGGACTAGCGGGAGGTAAGGCGCAGTATTTT
.	.	TRBV14	TRBJ1-1	CASSQFSGGAFF	TGTGCCAGCAGCCAGTTTTCAGGTGGAGCTTTCTTT
.	.	TRBV5-5	TRBJ1-3	CASSSLTGLSGNTIYF	TGTGCCAGCAGCTCGCTGACAGGACTCTCTGGAAACACCATATATTTT
.	.	TRBV7-3	TRBJ1-3	CASSIASSGNTIYF	TGTGCCAGCAGTATCGCCAGCTCTGGAAACACCATATATTTT
TRBD2	.	TRBV19	TRBJ2-5	CASSSGRAVLIKETQYF	TGTGCCAGTAGTAGCGGGAGGGCCGTTTTGATAAAAGAGACCCAGTACTTC
TRBD1	.	TRBV5-6	TRBJ2-5	CASWDRVVETQYF	TGTGCCAGCTGGGACAGGGTGGTAGAGACCCAGTACTTC